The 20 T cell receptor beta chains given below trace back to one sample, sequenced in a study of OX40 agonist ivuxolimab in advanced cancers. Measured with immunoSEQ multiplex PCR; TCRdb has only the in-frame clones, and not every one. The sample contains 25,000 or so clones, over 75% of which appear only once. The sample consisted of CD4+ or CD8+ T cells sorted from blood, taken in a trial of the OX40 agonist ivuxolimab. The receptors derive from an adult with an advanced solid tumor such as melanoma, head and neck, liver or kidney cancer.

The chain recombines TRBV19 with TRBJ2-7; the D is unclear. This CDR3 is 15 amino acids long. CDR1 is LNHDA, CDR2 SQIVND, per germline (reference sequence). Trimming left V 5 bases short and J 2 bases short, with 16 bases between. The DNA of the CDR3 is TGTGCCAGTAGTTCCACCGCGATCGGGCCCTACGAGCAGTACTTC. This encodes CASSSTAIGPYEQYF.

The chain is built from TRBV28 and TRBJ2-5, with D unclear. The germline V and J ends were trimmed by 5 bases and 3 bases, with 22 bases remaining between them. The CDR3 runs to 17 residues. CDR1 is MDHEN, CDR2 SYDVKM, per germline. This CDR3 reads CASSPFRRGTVEETQYF. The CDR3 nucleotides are TGTGCCAGCAGTCCATTCCGACGTGGAACGGTGGAAGAGACCCAGTACTTC.

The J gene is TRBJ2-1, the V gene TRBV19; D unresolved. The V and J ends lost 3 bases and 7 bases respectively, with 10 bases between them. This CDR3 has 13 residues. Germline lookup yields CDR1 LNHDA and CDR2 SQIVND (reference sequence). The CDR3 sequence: CASSIEFRNEQFF. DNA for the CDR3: TGTGCCAGTAGTATCGAGTTCAGGAATGAGCAGTTCTTC. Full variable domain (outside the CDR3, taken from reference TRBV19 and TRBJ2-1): DGGITQSPKYLFRKEGQNVTLSCEQNLNHDAMYWYRQDPGQGLRLIYYSQIVNDFQKGDIAEGYSVSREKKESFPLTVTSAQKNPTAFYLCASSIEFRNEQFFGPGTRLTVL.

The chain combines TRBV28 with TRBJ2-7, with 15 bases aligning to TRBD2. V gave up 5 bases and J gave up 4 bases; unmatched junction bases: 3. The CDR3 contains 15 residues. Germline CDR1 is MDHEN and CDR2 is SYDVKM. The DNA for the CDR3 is TGTGCCAGCAGTCCCGGGACTAGCGGGAGGTACGAGCAGTACTTC. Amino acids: CASSPGTSGRYEQYF.

The CDR3 reads CASSLDGTGSYNEQFF. In nucleotides, the CDR3 is TGTGCCAGCAGCTTAGATGGGACAGGGAGCTACAATGAGCAGTTCTTC. The V call is TRBV11-3, the J call TRBJ2-1; TRBD1 agrees at 9 bases. The germline gives CDR1 SGHNT, CDR2 YENEEA. Germline trimming cut 0 bases from V and 3 bases from J; bases unmatched to any gene: 3. This CDR3 comprises 16 residues.

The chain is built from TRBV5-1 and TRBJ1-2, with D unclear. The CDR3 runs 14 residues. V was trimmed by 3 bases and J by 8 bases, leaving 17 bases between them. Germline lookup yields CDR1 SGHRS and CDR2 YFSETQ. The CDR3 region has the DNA TGCGCCAGCAGCTCATTAGGCGGGATAGACGGCTACACCTTC. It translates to CASSSLGGIDGYTF.

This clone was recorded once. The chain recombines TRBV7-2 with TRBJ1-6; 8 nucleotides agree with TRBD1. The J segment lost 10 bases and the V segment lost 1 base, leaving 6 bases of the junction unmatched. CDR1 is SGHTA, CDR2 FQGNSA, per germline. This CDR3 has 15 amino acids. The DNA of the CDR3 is TGTGCCAGCAGCTTAGACGGGACAGGTGGCTCACCCCTCCACTTT. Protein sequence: CASSLDGTGGSPLHF.

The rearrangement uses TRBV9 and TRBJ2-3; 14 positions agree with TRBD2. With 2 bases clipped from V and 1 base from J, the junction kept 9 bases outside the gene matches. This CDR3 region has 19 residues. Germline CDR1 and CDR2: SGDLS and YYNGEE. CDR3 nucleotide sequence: TGTGCCAGCAGCGTTGAGGGACTAGCGGGAGTATTAGGCACAGATACGCAGTATTTT. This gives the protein CASSVEGLAGVLGTDTQYF.

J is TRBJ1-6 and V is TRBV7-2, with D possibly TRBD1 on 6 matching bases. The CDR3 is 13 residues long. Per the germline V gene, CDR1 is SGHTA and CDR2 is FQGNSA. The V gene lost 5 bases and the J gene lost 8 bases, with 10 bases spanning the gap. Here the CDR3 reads CASSPDSDSPLHF. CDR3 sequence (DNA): TGTGCCAGCAGCCCGGACAGCGATTCACCCCTCCACTTT.

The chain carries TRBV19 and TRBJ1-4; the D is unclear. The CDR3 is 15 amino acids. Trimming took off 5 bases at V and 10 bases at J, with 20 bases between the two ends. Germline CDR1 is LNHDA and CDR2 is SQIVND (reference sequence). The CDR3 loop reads CASSVTDGLSGKLFF. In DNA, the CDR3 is TGTGCCAGTAGTGTTACGGACGGGTTGAGTGGAAAACTGTTTTTT.

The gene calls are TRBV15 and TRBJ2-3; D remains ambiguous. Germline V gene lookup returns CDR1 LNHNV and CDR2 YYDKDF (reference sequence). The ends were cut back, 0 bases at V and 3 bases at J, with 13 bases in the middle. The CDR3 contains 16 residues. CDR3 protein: CATSRDYPLGTDTQYF. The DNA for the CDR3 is TGTGCCACCAGCAGAGACTACCCCTTGGGAACAGATACGCAGTATTTT.

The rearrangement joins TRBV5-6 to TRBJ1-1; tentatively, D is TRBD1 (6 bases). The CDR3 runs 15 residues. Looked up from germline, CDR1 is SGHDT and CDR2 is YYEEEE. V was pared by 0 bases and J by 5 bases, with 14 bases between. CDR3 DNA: TGTGCCAGCAGCTTGGGGGGGGCAGAGTGGACTGAAGCTTTCTTT. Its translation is CASSLGGAEWTEAFF.

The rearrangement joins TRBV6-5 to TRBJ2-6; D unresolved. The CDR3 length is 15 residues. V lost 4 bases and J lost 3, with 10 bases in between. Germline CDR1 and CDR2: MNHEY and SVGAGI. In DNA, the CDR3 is TGTGCCAGCAGTTCAGTGGGCGGTGGGGCCAACGTCCTGACTTTC. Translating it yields CASSSVGGGANVLTF.

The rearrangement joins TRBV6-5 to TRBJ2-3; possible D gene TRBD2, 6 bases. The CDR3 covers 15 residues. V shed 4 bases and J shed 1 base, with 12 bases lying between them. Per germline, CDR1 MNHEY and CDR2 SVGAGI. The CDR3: CASSSRETGTDTQYF. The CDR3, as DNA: TGTGCCAGCAGTTCCCGGGAGACTGGCACAGATACGCAGTATTTT.

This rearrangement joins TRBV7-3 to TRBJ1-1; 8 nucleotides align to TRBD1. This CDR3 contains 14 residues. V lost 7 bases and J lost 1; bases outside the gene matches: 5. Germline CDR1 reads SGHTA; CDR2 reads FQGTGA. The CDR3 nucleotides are TGTGCCAGCAAAAGACAGGGGACGAACACTGAAGCTTTCTTT. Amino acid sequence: CASKRQGTNTEAFF.

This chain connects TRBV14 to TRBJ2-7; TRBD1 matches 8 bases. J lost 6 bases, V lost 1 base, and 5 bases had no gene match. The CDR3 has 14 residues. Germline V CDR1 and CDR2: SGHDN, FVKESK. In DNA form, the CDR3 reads TGTGCCAGCAGCCAAGGGACAGGGCAGAGCGAGCAGTACTTC. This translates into CASSQGTGQSEQYF.

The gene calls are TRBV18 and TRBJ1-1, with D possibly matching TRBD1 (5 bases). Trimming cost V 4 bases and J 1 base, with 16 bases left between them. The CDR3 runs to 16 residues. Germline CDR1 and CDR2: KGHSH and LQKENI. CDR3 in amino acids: CASSQYPGPQNTEAFF. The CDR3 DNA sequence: TGTGCCAGCTCACAATACCCGGGACCGCAGAACACTGAAGCTTTCTTT.

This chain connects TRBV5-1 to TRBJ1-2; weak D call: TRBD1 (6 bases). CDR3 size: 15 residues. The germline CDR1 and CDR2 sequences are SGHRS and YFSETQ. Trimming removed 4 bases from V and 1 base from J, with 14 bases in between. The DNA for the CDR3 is TGCGCCAGCAGCGGAAGATGGGACAATAACTATGGCTACACCTTC. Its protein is CASSGRWDNNYGYTF.

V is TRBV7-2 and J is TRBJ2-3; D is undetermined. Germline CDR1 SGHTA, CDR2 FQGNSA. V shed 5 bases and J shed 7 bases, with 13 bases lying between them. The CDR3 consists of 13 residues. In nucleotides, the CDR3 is TGTGCCAGCAGCCCCATCAACCCCAATACGCAGTATTTT. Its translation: CASSPINPNTQYF.

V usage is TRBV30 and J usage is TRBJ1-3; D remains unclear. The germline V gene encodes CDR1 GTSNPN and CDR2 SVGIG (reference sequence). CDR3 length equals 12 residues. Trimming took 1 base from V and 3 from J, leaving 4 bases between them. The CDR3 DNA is TGTGCCTGGAGTGCGCGTGGAAACACCATATATTTT. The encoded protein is CAWSARGNTIYF.